This TCR beta chain was found in a study of PD-1 blockade in classical Hodgkin lymphoma. General study findings and limits: Lower baseline TCR diversity marked trial partial responders and progressors. Newly diagnosed patients reportedly had lower baseline TCR diversity than healthy donors. Nothing has yet pinned down what causes the repertoire differences, possibly disease activity or prior therapy. Unlike CD8+ TCR diversity, which did not rise significantly by C4D1, CD4+ TCR diversity did.

Remarks on this clone: Its antigen is unknown.

Stated time point: cycle 4 day 1 (C4D1), after 5 to 7 weeks of nivolumab. Each of the patients experienced relapse following autologous stem cell transplantation, and their brentuximab vedotin exposure differed. Thawed PBMCs yielded CD4+ T cells through magnetic negative selection. Data came from immunoSEQ multiplex PCR; TCRdb stores just in-frame clones and leaves some out. The sample has roughly 29,000 clones, under 80% seen once. V lost 0 bases and J 1 base, leaving 9 bases between the germline ends. Germline CDR1 and CDR2: SGHNT and YYREEE (reference sequence). The CDR3 covers 15 residues. Sequencing was performed on CD4+ T cells from blood, taken before the fourth cycle of nivolumab. V and J are TRBV5-4 and TRBJ2-3; the D is unclear. This sequence originates from a human donor with classical Hodgkin lymphoma. CDR3 coding DNA: TGTGCCAGCAGCTTGGAAGGGCAACGCACAGATACGCAGTATTTT. Residues: CASSLEGQRTDTQYF. Full variable domain (remainder filled in from reference TRBV5-4 and TRBJ2-3): ETGVTQSPTHLIKTRGQQVTLRCSSQSGHNTVSWYQQALGQGPQFIFQYYREEENGRGNFPPRFSGLQFPNYSSELNVNALELDDSALYLCASSLEGQRTDTQYFGPGTRLTVL.